The present T cell receptor beta chain was sequenced within a study of neurological immune-mediated disorders (dated by TCRdb to between 2019 and 2020). Study-level background: Using UMI-based sequencing, the study compared peripheral blood TCR-beta repertoires from patients with HTLV-I-associated myelopathy (HAM/TSP), patients with multiple sclerosis, and healthy controls. The 90 to 110 TCR-beta libraries covered PBMC samples along with longitudinal samples, technical triplicates, and paired sorted CD4+ and CD8+ T-cell subsets. The cohort comprised about 68 subjects: approximately 15 HAM/TSP patients, roughly 34 multiple sclerosis patients and 20 or so healthy controls. Here is what the overall study found, with its caveats: No identical CDR3 amino acid sequences were found to be shared among expanded clones across subjects, suggesting that TCR-beta repertoires were private in all groups. TCR clonal expansion was highest in HAM/TSP patients and lowest in MS patients, with MS patients falling below even healthy controls.

This clonotype was counted ten times or more. It lacks a known antigen. Per-base qualities were not stored, and no clone one base away is much larger. Healthy controls were blood bank volunteers in Maryland, USA. Unsorted PBMC libraries were generated from 2 million PBMCs stored in RNAlater at -80 °C until RNA extraction. Peripheral blood underwent Ficoll-Hypaque density gradient centrifugation to isolate PBMCs, which were then cryopreserved in liquid nitrogen. The germline V gene (reference sequence) supplies CDR1 SEHNR and CDR2 FQNEAQ. A distance of 10 bases separates the germline ends of V and J, which lose 5 bases and 2 bases respectively. Measured from the cysteine to the phenylalanine, the CDR3 is 13 residues long. The read is trimmed to its CDR3 DNA, 39 bases read in frame from base 1. cDNA was synthesized by template-switch 5'RACE using a primer carrying a 10-nucleotide random unique molecular identifier by which each TCR transcript was tagged. Every sequencing run yielded over 200 million TCR-beta sequences covering 15-18 subjects. The RNeasy kit was used to extract total RNA. Using the KAPA Real-time Library Amplification kit, TCR-beta VDJ regions were amplified with primers for the TCR constant region and the 5'RACE anchor. A first PCR added sample indexes and Illumina adaptors, and a second PCR then raised library yield. After Ampure bead purification, the TCR product of roughly 650 bp was size-selected on a 2% E-gel SizeSelection system. Library quality was checked on a Bioanalyzer, concentration was measured with Qubit, and libraries were quantified with the Kapa Library Quantification kit before pooling. An Illumina HiSeq 2500 sequenced the libraries paired-end 2 x 150 bp. To increase sequence diversity, 25-30% phiX was spiked into each library pool. On the authors' methods: Quality-filtered reads were processed with the UMI-based MiGEC pipeline, which removed over 75% of raw TCR sequences during error correction. IMGT germline references were used for alignment of VDJ genes, and clonotypes were defined by a unique CDR3 amino acid sequence together with V-J genes. Clonal expansion, Shannon diversity and CDR3 relatedness (CalcPairwiseDistances, ClusterSamples) were evaluated with VDJtools, and phylogenetic trees were built with CLCbio workbench. Clones with at least 8 unique UMIs were defined as expanded, with this threshold being based on coefficient-of-variation modelling across technical triplicates. TCRdb reprocessed the public reads (quality trimming at Q25 with fastp, clone calling with MiXCR) and kept in-frame beta chains. Each entry is one CDR3 protein sequence, shown with its most common DNA and genes. TCRdb, rather than the study authors, made the V and J calls. The sample contains around 80,000 distinct CDR3 sequences, about a tenth of them found a single time. Together, the top ten hold about 2% of the sample.

This clonotype was obtained from a man in his forties in good health. Recombination linked TRBV7-9 to TRBJ2-7; the D gene cannot be resolved beyond TRBD1 or TRBD2, each matching 5 bases. Sequencing was carried out using PBMCs. The nucleotide sequence reads as follows: TGTGCCAGCAGCACTCGGGGCACCTACGAGCAGTACTTC. Its protein product is CASSTRGTYEQYF.